The clone carrying this T cell receptor beta chain has only a few counts. Its matching antigen is unknown. The DNA input per sorted-subset replicate PCR was 200 to 250 ng, corresponding to some 30,000 T cell genomes. Profiled with immunoSEQ multiplex PCR; TCRdb holds only in-frame clones, not every one. Among more than 2,000,000 clones, approximately 94% were seen once, and the ten largest hold about 0.13%. The record originates from a study of shared clonotypes between healthy human individuals. Study summary: Three plates were used per donor for CD4 naive, three for CD4 memory, two for CD8 naive and one for CD8 memory.

Study conclusions and caveats: Depth of sequencing was expected to influence donor clonotype sharing. Larger richness was generally estimated for naive than memory subsets.

The CDR3 covers 15 residues. V was clipped by 4 bases and J by 8 bases, with 17 bases between them. Germline assignment: CDR1 LGHNA and CDR2 YNFKEQ. This receptor was identified in a man younger than 30 in good health. The genes are TRBV4-2 and TRBJ2-2; D gene uncertain. Sequences were obtained from naive CD4+ T cells sorted from blood. Subset: CD45RA+ positively selected. The CDR3: CASSLVGGVPGELFF. In DNA, the CDR3 is TGTGCCAGCAGCCTCGTGGGCGGCGTGCCTGGGGAGCTGTTTTTT.